The 16 T cell receptor beta chains below come from one sample, sequenced in a study of blood T cell repertoires in COVID-19. Profiling relied on immunoSEQ multiplex PCR, and the TCRdb table lists in-frame clones only, not all of them. This sample has tens of thousands of clones, with over 80% found just once. Sequenced input: peripheral blood. The source is a woman between 45 and 60 years old with acute or convalescent COVID-19.

CDR3 protein: CASSQDAGYEQYF. As DNA, the CDR3 is TGCGCCAGCAGCCAAGACGCGGGCTACGAGCAGTACTTC. V is TRBV4-3 and J is TRBJ2-7; D possibly corresponds to TRBD2 (5 bases). V shed 0 bases and J shed 3 bases, with 6 bases lying between them. Germline CDR1 reads LGHNA; CDR2 reads YSLEER. This CDR3 has 13 residues.

The rearrangement uses TRBV2 and TRBJ1-2, with 7 bases matching TRBD1. The junction had 11 bases not matched to a gene; V was cut back by 6 bases and J by 7 bases. The germline V gene encodes CDR1 SNHLY and CDR2 FYNNEI. This CDR3 is 14 amino acids long. For the CDR3, the DNA is TGTGCCAGCAGGGACACCTTCACAGGGGTTGGCTACACCTTC. Translating gives CASRDTFTGVGYTF.

The rearrangement joins TRBV6-6 to TRBJ1-1, with TRBD1 matching over 9 bases. In germline, CDR1 is MNHNY, CDR2 SVGAGI (reference sequence). The CDR3 length is 14 residues. V shed 6 bases, J shed 3 bases, and the junction held 5 bases outside the gene matches. The CDR3 sequence: CASRGDRADTEAFF. The CDR3 nucleotides are TGTGCCAGCAGAGGGGACAGGGCAGACACTGAAGCTTTCTTT.

This chain links TRBV6-6 with TRBJ1-1; 10 bases are a match to TRBD1. The length of the CDR3 is 14 residues. Per the germline V gene, CDR1 is MNHNY and CDR2 is SVGAGI (reference sequence). V shed 6 bases and J 1 base; nucleotides not matched to a gene: 2. As DNA, the CDR3 is TGTGCCAGCAGAGGGACAGGGGAGAACACTGAAGCTTTCTTT. Translating it yields CASRGTGENTEAFF.

The V call is TRBV7-9, the J call TRBJ1-1; D is possibly TRBD1 (6 bases). V was cut by 4 bases and J by 1 base, with 10 bases left in between. The CDR3 consists of 14 residues. Germline V gene sequence: CDR1 SEHNR, CDR2 FQNEAQ (reference sequence). The CDR3 protein is CASSSQGQNTEAFF. Here the CDR3 DNA reads TGTGCCAGCAGCTCACAGGGACAGAACACTGAAGCTTTCTTT.

The chain couples TRBV6-1 to TRBJ2-3; 7 bases are shared with TRBD2. The length of the CDR3 is 15 residues. The germline gives CDR1 MNHNS, CDR2 SASEGT. V was pared by 6 bases and J by 1 base, with 7 bases of the junction left unmatched. CDR3 sequence reads: CASRDPGGRTDTQYF. DNA of the CDR3: TGTGCCAGCAGGGATCCGGGAGGACGCACAGATACGCAGTATTTT.

This clone was seen once. V is TRBV12-3 or TRBV12-4 and J is TRBJ1-4; D gene unclear. The CDR3 consists of 13 residues. V was clipped by 11 bases and J by 4 bases, with 14 bases between them. CDR3 region: CASSGQINEKLFF. The CDR3, as DNA: TGTGCCTCCAGCGGCCAGATTAATGAAAAACTGTTTTTT.

The count of this clone is one. The rearrangement joins TRBV5-1 to TRBJ1-6; 8 bases line up with TRBD1. From germline, CDR1 is SGHRS and CDR2 YFSETQ. J was trimmed by 7 bases and V by 3 bases; bases with no gene match: 6. This CDR3 spans 15 amino acids. The CDR3: CASSSQGARNSPLHF. CDR3 sequence (DNA): TGCGCCAGCAGCTCCCAGGGGGCGCGGAATTCACCCCTCCACTTT. Supplemented by reference TRBV5-1 and TRBJ1-6, the full variable domain reads KAGVTQTPRYLIKTRGQQVTLSCSPISGHRSVSWYQQTPGQGLQFLFEYFSETQRNKGNFPGRFSGRQFSNSRSEMNVSTLELGDSALYLCASSSQGARNSPLHFGNGTRLTVT.

As regards this clone: This sample also contains other DNA sequences that code for the same CDR3. J is TRBJ1-6 and V is TRBV5-1; D perhaps matches TRBD1 (5 bases). The CDR3 sequence is 16 residues long. Trimming removed 2 bases from V and 0 bases from J, with 9 bases in between. Germline values: CDR1 SGHRS, CDR2 YFSETQ. The CDR3: CASSFQGSSYNSPLHF. The CDR3 DNA reads TGCGCCAGCAGCTTCCAGGGAAGCTCCTATAATTCACCCCTCCACTTT. Variable domain in full (rest from reference TRBV5-1 and TRBJ1-6): KAGVTQTPRYLIKTRGQQVTLSCSPISGHRSVSWYQQTPGQGLQFLFEYFSETQRNKGNFPGRFSGRQFSNSRSEMNVSTLELGDSALYLCASSFQGSSYNSPLHFGNGTRLTVT.

This clone was detected only once. The rearrangement uses TRBV7-2 and TRBJ2-2, with TRBD2 identical over 12 bases. Losses at the gene ends were 10 bases for V and 5 bases for J; bases not matched to a gene: 8. CDR1 is SGHTA and CDR2 is FQGNSA in the germline V gene. This CDR3 is 15 amino acids long. The chain's CDR3 is CATGVTSGRTGELFF. As DNA, the CDR3 is TGTGCCACGGGGGTGACTAGCGGGAGAACCGGGGAGCTGTTTTTT. Supplemented by reference TRBV7-2 and TRBJ2-2, the full variable domain reads GAGVSQSPSNKVTEKGKDVELRCDPISGHTALYWYRQSLGQGLEFLIYFQGNSAPDKSGLPSDRFSAERTGGSVSTLTIQRTQQEDSAVYLCATGVTSGRTGELFFGEGSRLTVL.

The chain combines TRBV6-6 with TRBJ1-6, with TRBD1 identical over 8 bases. J gave up 8 bases and V 7 bases, and 4 bases lay outside the gene matches. CDR3 size: 13 residues. In germline, CDR1 is MNHNY, CDR2 SVGAGI (reference sequence). CDR3 bases: TGTGCCAGCACCCGACAGGGGCATTCACCCCTCCACTTT. It translates to CASTRQGHSPLHF.

V gene TRBV7-8 combines with J gene TRBJ1-1, with D perhaps TRBD1 (6 bases). Germline V gene lookup returns CDR1 SGHVS and CDR2 FQNEAQ. The CDR3 sequence is 15 residues long. V gave up 4 bases and J gave up 2 bases, with 14 bases separating them. The CDR3 reads CASSWQGIRNTEAFF. In nucleotides, the CDR3 is TGTGCCAGCAGCTGGCAGGGGATACGAAACACTGAAGCTTTCTTT.

V is TRBV27 and J is TRBJ2-5, with a possible D match to TRBD1 (6 bases). Trimming shortened V by 6 bases and J by 1 base, and 15 bases separated the two germline ends. The CDR3 contains 15 residues. CDR1 is MNHEY, CDR2 SMNVEV, per germline (reference sequence). CDR3 sequence reads: CASSLNRQAQETQYF. CDR3 in DNA: TGTGCCAGCAGCCTAAACCGACAGGCCCAAGAGACCCAGTACTTC.

The chain has TRBV2 and TRBJ1-1; 10 bases line up with TRBD1. CDR1 and CDR2 from the germline V gene are SNHLY and FYNNEI. The CDR3 covers 15 residues. Germline trimming cut 6 bases from V and 2 bases from J; bases unmatched to any gene: 6. Here the CDR3 reads CASRDRTGGNTEAFF. In nucleotides, the CDR3 is TGTGCCAGCAGGGATAGGACAGGGGGTAACACTGAAGCTTTCTTT.

The genes are TRBV7-9 and TRBJ1-4, with a tentative D call TRBD1 (6 bases). The CDR3 has 14 residues. Germline CDR1 is SEHNR and CDR2 is FQNEAQ (reference sequence). Between the trimmed V and J ends, which lost 1 base and 13 bases, there was a span of 16 bases. This chain's CDR3 is CASSLDRLTQGLFF. CDR3 bases: TGTGCCAGCAGCTTAGACAGGCTAACACAGGGACTGTTTTTT.

The rearrangement joins TRBV19 to TRBJ1-5; a weak D match, TRBD1 (5 bases). The germline gives CDR1 LNHDA, CDR2 SQIVND (reference sequence). Trimming took 5 bases from V and 6 from J, leaving 14 bases between them. This CDR3 is 14 amino acids long. Written as DNA, the CDR3 is TGTGCCAGTAGTTGGCAGGGCCTCGGTCAGCCCCAGCATTTT. Protein product: CASSWQGLGQPQHF.